These T cell receptor beta chains were read from a single sample in a study of blood T cell repertoires in COVID-19. Sequencing used immunoSEQ multiplex PCR; TCRdb keeps in-frame clones, though not all of them. The sample lists 9,500 to 12,000 clones, nearly 90% occurring once. Source material: peripheral blood. These receptors were collected from a man aged 25-45 years with active or convalescent COVID-19. CDR3s include the opening cysteine and the closing phenylalanine or tryptophan. The order of the fields is J gene, clone size, D gene, V gene, CDR3 DNA, CDR3 protein. D genes are given only for firm matches. Clone size, where shown, is once, few, many, or a class for clones that have expanded.

TRBJ2-5 medium-sized TRBD1 TRBV29-1 TGCAGCCCGGGACAGGGTGGGGAGACCCAGTACTTC CSPGQGGETQYF
TRBJ2-5 . . TRBV5-1 TGCGCCAGCAGCTTAGGGGGGGGCCAAGAGACCCAGTACTTC CASSLGGGQETQYF
TRBJ1-6 . . TRBV7-2 TGTGCCAGCAGCCCCGGTACAGGCCATAATTCACCCCTCCACTTT CASSPGTGHNSPLHF
TRBJ1-2 . . TRBV7-9 TGTGCCAGCACGAGCACTGAGGATGGCTACACCTTC CASTSTEDGYTF
TRBJ2-7 once . TRBV5-1 TGCGCCAGCAGCTTGGAACAGGGACGAGGGGTTTACGAGCAGTACTTC CASSLEQGRGVYEQYF
TRBJ1-3 . TRBD1 TRBV10-2 TGCGCCAGCACGCCGGAGACAGGGGGTTCTGGAAACACCATATATTTT CASTPETGGSGNTIYF
TRBJ2-5 . . TRBV7-9 TGTGCCACCCGGAGCATACTTCAAGAGACCCAGTACTTC CATRSILQETQYF
TRBJ1-1 . TRBD1 TRBV3-1/TRBV3-2 TGTGCCAGCAGCCTGGGACAGATGAACACTGAAGCTTTCTTT CASSLGQMNTEAFF
TRBJ2-3 . TRBD2 TRBV4-2 TGTGCCAGCAGACCCGGGGGGGCCGAATCAGATACGCAGTATTTT CASRPGGAESDTQYF
TRBJ1-5 . . TRBV12-3/TRBV12-4 TGTGCCAGCAGTTTAGGCAGGGTACAGCCCCAGCATTTT CASSLGRVQPQHF
TRBJ1-4 . TRBD1 TRBV7-8 TGTGCCAGCAGCTTAGCCCTTACAGGGGGAAATAATGAAAAACTGTTTTTT CASSLALTGGNNEKLFF
TRBJ1-5 . TRBD1 TRBV18 TGTGCCAGCTCACCCGGGACAGGGGGCCATCAGCCCCAGCATTTT CASSPGTGGHQPQHF
TRBJ2-1 once TRBD2 TRBV2 TGTGCCAGCAGTGAGAGTAGCGGGGCTTACAATGAGCAGTTCTTC CASSESSGAYNEQFF
TRBJ1-2 . . TRBV5-4 TGTGCCAGCAGCGGTCAAAACAGAGAGAAAGATGGCTACACCTTC CASSGQNREKDGYTF
TRBJ2-2 . . TRBV7-3 TGTGCCAGCAGCTTAAGCGCGTCCGGGGACGGGGAGCTGTTTTTT CASSLSASGDGELFF
TRBJ2-3 . . TRBV6-5 TGTGCCAGCAGACGGACAGTGTTCACAGATACGCAGTATTTT CASRRTVFTDTQYF
TRBJ1-1 . TRBD1 TRBV11-2 TGTGCCAGCAGCTCCCTGACAGGGGGGAACACTGAAGCTTTCTTT CASSSLTGGNTEAFF
TRBJ1-2 . . TRBV12-3/TRBV12-4 TGTGCCAGCACCCCGGGAGCTAACTATGGCTACACCTTC CASTPGANYGYTF
TRBJ2-2 . TRBD2 TRBV9 TGTGCCAGCAACCCTACGGGAGGGTACACCGGGGAGCTGTTTTTT CASNPTGGYTGELFF
TRBJ1-6 . . TRBV18 TGTGCCAGCTCACCAGGGGAGACAAATTCACCCCTCCACTTT CASSPGETNSPLHF
TRBJ2-1 . . TRBV14 TGTGCCAGCAGCCAAGGGGGGCCTTACAATGAGCAGTTCTTC CASSQGGPYNEQFF
TRBJ1-1 few . TRBV6-6 TGTGCCAGCAGTATAGCAGGAGGAGCTTTCTTT CASSIAGGAFF
TRBJ1-1 once . TRBV5-1 TGCGCCAGCAGCCTAGAAGCACCCGGGGTTAACACTGAAGCTTTCTTT CASSLEAPGVNTEAFF
TRBJ1-3 . TRBD1 TRBV9 TGTGCCAGCAGCGTAGGGGGACAGGGCCTCAACACCATATATTTT CASSVGGQGLNTIYF
TRBJ2-5 . TRBD2 TRBV11-2 TGTGCCAGCAGCCTAGGGGGACTAGGTCAAGAGACCCAGTACTTC CASSLGGLGQETQYF
TRBJ1-1 . . TRBV7-8 TGTGCCAGCAGCTTAGGAGGGGGTGTTGAAGCTTTCTTT CASSLGGGVEAFF
TRBJ1-1 . . TRBV7-6 TGTGCCAGCAGCTTAAGGAACTACGGGGAAGCTTTCTTT CASSLRNYGEAFF
TRBJ1-6 . . TRBV27 TGTGCCAGCAACGAGGGCACGTGGAATTCACCCCTCCACTTT CASNEGTWNSPLHF
TRBJ1-5 . TRBD1 TRBV6-5 TGTGCCAGCACCACAGGGGGTTTCGATCAGCCCCAGCATTTT CASTTGGFDQPQHF
TRBJ2-3 . TRBD2 TRBV29-1 TGCAGCGTTGAAGAATTTGGCCTAGCGGGGAGCACAGATACGCAGTATTTT CSVEEFGLAGSTDTQYF
TRBJ1-6 . . TRBV11-2 TGTGCCAGCAGCTTTTTCAGAACCCCTAATTCACCCCTCCACTTT CASSFFRTPNSPLHF
TRBJ1-2 . . TRBV9 TGTGCCAGCAGCCCGCGCCAGGCTCGATATGGCTACACCTTC CASSPRQARYGYTF
TRBJ2-3 . TRBD2 TRBV27 TGTGCCAGCAGTTGGTCACTAGCGGGGGCGCTCACAGATACGCAGTATTTT CASSWSLAGALTDTQYF
TRBJ1-3 . . TRBV9 TGTGCCAGCAGCGTAGAAGCCTGGGCCGACACCATATATTTT CASSVEAWADTIYF
TRBJ2-3 . . TRBV7-9 TGTGCCAGCAGCACTACCACCGTTAGATACGGGGGAGTTACAGATACGCAGTATTTT CASSTTTVRYGGVTDTQYF
TRBJ1-1 once . TRBV6-5 TGTGCCAGCAGACCGGGACACCCGAACACTGAAGCTTTCTTT CASRPGHPNTEAFF
TRBJ2-1 . TRBD2 TRBV5-5 TGTGCCAGCAGCTTGTCTAGCGGGGGGACCTTCTACAATGAGCAGTTCTTC CASSLSSGGTFYNEQFF